This T cell receptor (beta chain) emerged from a study of a mutant IDH1 vaccine in newly diagnosed glioma. As for time point: week 23, last vaccination. A single vaccine dose contained 300 ug of mutant IDH1 20-mer peptide, and topical imiquimod was used with it. Every donor had a new WHO grade 3 or 4 astrocytoma that was IDH1-mutant, with loss of nuclear ATRX. The method was immunoSEQ multiplex PCR; TCRdb's version includes in-frame clones alone and lacks a portion of them. The table shows around 41,000 clones, with around 81% occurring only once. A note on this clone: Its specificity is unknown.

The CDR3 has 12 amino acids. CDR1 and CDR2 from the germline V gene are MNHEY and SMNVEV (reference sequence). V was cut by 6 bases and J by 0 bases, with 2 bases left in between. The chain couples TRBV27 to TRBJ1-4, with D uncertain. The sample here was PBMCs, taken from a glioma patient whose treatment included an IDH1 peptide vaccine. The origin of this receptor is a woman in her thirties or forties with glioma. Some clones in this sample may be carry-over from other donors' samples. The CDR3 coding sequence is TGTGCCAGCAGAGCAACTAATGAAAAACTGTTTTTT. It encodes CASRATNEKLFF. Looking up the rest from reference TRBV27 and TRBJ1-4 gives the full variable domain: EAQVTQNPRYLITVTGKKLTVTCSQNMNHEYMSWYRQDPGLGLRQIYYSMNVEVTDKGDVPEGYKVSRKEKRNFPLILESPSPNQTSLYFCASRATNEKLFFGSGTQLSVL.